These 19 T cell receptor beta chains originate from one sample sequenced in a study of human T cells and chemical hapten exposure. Time point: pre-sensitization, week 0. Indicated treatment: therapeutic diphenylcyclopropenone sensitization with weekly scalp DPC. MiXCR was run by TCRdb on the RACE reads, yielding one entry per CDR3 protein. The sample includes more than 80,000 distinct CDR3 sequences, 10% to 12% of them seen just once. Sequenced here: whole blood, sampled in connection with sensitization to the hapten diphenylcyclopropenone (DPC). The receptor set was obtained from a woman in her sixties with alopecia areata. Some clones in this sample may be carry-over from other donors' samples.

This clonotype was seen a handful of times. The CDR3 DNA reads as TGCGCCAGCAGCCCCGGGACCGATGGCTACACCTTC. Amino acids: CASSPGTDGYTF. The chain carries TRBV5-1 and TRBJ1-2; perhaps TRBD1 as D (5 bases). Between the trimmed V and J ends, which lost 4 bases and 6 bases, there was a span of 10 bases. The CDR3 is 12 amino acids. The germline CDR1 and CDR2 sequences are SGHRS and YFSETQ.

This clonotype was observed many times. The chain employs TRBV2 and TRBJ2-3; no clear D. The CDR3 loop spans 15 amino acids. Trimming shortened V by 2 bases and J by 5 bases, and 14 bases separated the two germline ends. CDR1 is SNHLY and CDR2 is FYNNEI in the germline V gene. CDR3 sequence: CASSENVMVGDTQYF. The CDR3 region has the DNA TGTGCCAGCAGTGAAAATGTGATGGTCGGAGATACGCAGTATTTT.

This clonotype was recorded many times. The V gene is TRBV2, the J gene TRBJ1-1, with D unresolved. Trimming cost V 6 bases and J 6 bases, with 8 bases left between them. CDR1 SNHLY and CDR2 FYNNEI come from the germline V gene. CDR3 length: 11 amino acids. In nucleotides, the CDR3 is TGTGCCAGCAGGGGGTATGCTGAAGCTTTCTTT. This encodes CASRGYAEAFF.

This clonotype was observed many times. The chain is built from TRBV5-5 and TRBJ1-2; D gene unclear. The CDR3 runs to 13 residues. V lost 3 bases and J lost 4, with 10 bases in between. Looked up from germline, CDR1 is SGHKS and CDR2 is YYEKEE (reference sequence). This chain's CDR3 is CASSSPGVYGYTF. The CDR3 DNA reads as TGTGCCAGCAGCTCGCCGGGAGTCTATGGCTACACCTTC.

This clonotype appeared many times. The V and J genes are TRBV4-1 and TRBJ1-4, with D possibly matching TRBD1 (5 bases). The CDR3 has 14 residues. Trimming removed 4 bases from V and 8 bases from J, with 14 bases in between. CDR1 MGHRA and CDR2 YSYEKL come from the germline V gene. The CDR3 spells CASSPAEEGEKLFF. The CDR3 coding sequence is TGCGCCAGCAGCCCCGCAGAGGAGGGGGAAAAACTGTTTTTT.

This clonotype occurred a few times. This chain uses TRBV5-6 with TRBJ1-5, with 7 bases fitting TRBD1. With 4 bases clipped from V and 3 bases from J, the junction kept 7 bases outside the gene matches. Germline V gives CDR1 SGHDT, CDR2 YYEEEE. This CDR3 is built from 15 residues. In nucleotides, the CDR3 is TGTGCCAGCAGCATACTCGACAGGGCCAATCAGCCCCAGCATTTT. Its translation is CASSILDRANQPQHF.

In its sample, this clonotype was seen a few times. J is TRBJ1-1 and V is TRBV20-1; no reliable D call. Germline V lookup: CDR1 DFQATT, CDR2 SNEGSKA (reference sequence). The V gene lost 3 bases and the J gene lost 6 bases, with 11 bases spanning the gap. CDR3 length: 12 amino acids. The CDR3 reads CSASFGQAEAFF. CDR3 coding DNA: TGCAGTGCTAGTTTCGGCCAGGCTGAAGCTTTCTTT.

This clonotype has a count of ten or more. The rearrangement joins TRBV2 to TRBJ2-3, with D maybe TRBD1 (5 bases). The CDR3 has 14 amino acids. Germline V gene sequence: CDR1 SNHLY, CDR2 FYNNEI. V lost 3 bases and J lost 0, with 7 bases in between. The CDR3: CASSDRVSTDTQYF. The CDR3 DNA sequence: TGTGCCAGCAGTGACAGGGTTAGCACAGATACGCAGTATTTT.

This clonotype has a count of ten or more. J is TRBJ2-1 and V is TRBV24-1; weak D call: TRBD1 (6 bases). Germline CDR1 and CDR2: KGHDR and SFDVKD. The CDR3 is 13 residues long. V was clipped by 4 bases and J by 7 bases, with 10 bases between them. The CDR3 is CATSDPDRNEQFF. The CDR3 coding sequence is TGTGCCACCAGTGACCCAGACAGGAATGAGCAGTTCTTC.

This clonotype showed up many times. The chain combines TRBV5-4 with TRBJ2-5; a possible D gene is TRBD2 (6 bases). Germline values: CDR1 SGHNT, CDR2 YYREEE (reference sequence). This CDR3 spans 14 amino acids. The V end was cut by 5 bases, the J end by 1 base, with 12 bases between. CDR3 DNA: TGTGCCAGCAGACCTAGCGACGCCCAAGAGACCCAGTACTTC. Amino acid sequence: CASRPSDAQETQYF. Filled out from reference TRBV5-4 and TRBJ2-5, the complete variable domain reads ETGVTQSPTHLIKTRGQQVTLRCSSQSGHNTVSWYQQALGQGPQFIFQYYREEENGRGNFPPRFSGLQFPNYSSELNVNALELDDSALYLCASRPSDAQETQYFGPGTRLLVL.

In this sample, this clonotype turned up many times. V and J are TRBV20-1 and TRBJ1-1; 7 bases are a match to TRBD1. The trim removed 0 bases at V and 0 bases at J, leaving 1 base unmatched. CDR1 and CDR2 (germline): DFQATT, SNEGSKA (reference sequence). This CDR3 is built from 14 residues. CDR3 bases: TGCAGTGCTAGAGAGGGACAGATGAACACTGAAGCTTTCTTT. Translated, it gives CSAREGQMNTEAFF.

Comments on this clonotype: A much larger clone lies a single base off, so this may be a read error. This chain uses TRBV2 with TRBJ2-5; no definite D call. V gave up 7 bases and J gave up 2 bases, with 14 bases separating them. Germline V gene data show CDR1 as SNHLY and CDR2 as FYNNEI. The CDR3 consists of 14 residues. The CDR3 protein is CASIPVREQETQYF. The CDR3 nucleotides are TGTGCCAGCATTCCTGTCCGCGAACAAGAGACCCAGTACTTC.

This clonotype was seen at least ten times. The chain has TRBV5-1 and TRBJ2-3; D gene uncertain. The CDR3 spans 13 residues. Trimming cost V 5 bases and J 2 bases, with 9 bases left between them. Germline assignment: CDR1 SGHRS and CDR2 YFSETQ. The CDR3 here is CASSYQYTDTQYF. CDR3 sequence (DNA): TGCGCCAGCAGTTATCAGTACACAGATACGCAGTATTTT.

This chain links TRBV7-6 with TRBJ2-2; the match to TRBD2 covers 8 bases. J gave up 3 bases and V 1 base, and 7 bases lay outside the gene matches. The CDR3 extends over 17 amino acids. CDR1 SGHVS and CDR2 FNYEAQ come from the germline V gene. CDR3 bases: TGTGCCAGCAGCTTAGACGGGGGGGCCCGGTACACCGGGGAGCTGTTTTTT. Translation: CASSLDGGARYTGELFF.

This clonotype was detected ten times or more. This CDR3 is CSAQDGRGTEAFF. CDR3 nucleotides: TGCAGTGCTCAGGACGGACGAGGAACTGAAGCTTTCTTT. V gene TRBV20-1 combines with J gene TRBJ1-1; no firm D call. Per the germline V gene, CDR1 is DFQATT and CDR2 is SNEGSKA (reference sequence). The V and J ends lost 5 bases and 5 bases respectively, with 15 bases between them. The CDR3 contains 13 residues.

The chain employs TRBV19 and TRBJ1-4; the D is unclear. V lost 5 bases to trimming and J lost 4 bases, with 8 bases between them. From germline, CDR1 is LNHDA and CDR2 SQIVND (reference sequence). This CDR3 is built from 13 residues. In nucleotides, the CDR3 is TGTGCCAGTAGTCTACACAATAATGAAAAACTGTTTTTT. Encoded protein: CASSLHNNEKLFF.

The rearrangement uses TRBV3-1 and TRBJ1-2; the D is unclear. Trimming cost V 2 bases and J 5 bases, with 9 bases left between them. This CDR3 spans 13 amino acids. CDR1 and CDR2 from the germline V gene are LGHDT and YNNKEL (reference sequence). The CDR3 DNA reads TGTGCCAGCAGCCAAACGGGAGATTATGGCTACACCTTC. Residues: CASSQTGDYGYTF. Complete variable domain (other parts from reference TRBV3-1 and TRBJ1-2): DTAVSQTPKYLVTQMGNDKSIKCEQNLGHDTMYWYKQDSKKFLKIMFSYNNKELIINETVPNRFSPKSPDKAHLNLHINSLELGDSAVYFCASSQTGDYGYTFGSGTRLTVV.

This clonotype was found many times. The CDR3 DNA reads TGCAGCGTTGTAGTGGCAGCTAGCACAGATACGCAGTATTTT. Translation gives CSVVVAASTDTQYF. V usage is TRBV29-1 and J usage is TRBJ2-3; no reliable D call. Germline assignment: CDR1 SQVTM and CDR2 ANQGSEA. The V and J ends lost 4 bases and 0 bases respectively, with 11 bases between them. This CDR3 has 14 residues.

This clonotype was observed many times. The chain joins TRBV5-1 to TRBJ2-7; D unresolved. CDR1 is SGHRS, CDR2 YFSETQ, per germline. The germline V and J ends were trimmed by 0 bases and 0 bases, with 10 bases remaining between them. This CDR3 region has 15 residues. CDR3 sequence: CASSLETTSSYEQYF. The CDR3 DNA sequence: TGCGCCAGCAGCTTGGAGACAACGAGCTCCTACGAGCAGTACTTC.